This record covers a single TCR beta chain. These data originate in a study of blood T cell repertoires in COVID-19. Participants were aged about 18 to 89 years from about two dozen US areas. Recovered Cohort 3 donors showed two negative PCRs, clearance, or symptom resolution. This CDR3 is 14 amino acids long. V lost 0 bases to trimming and J lost 8 bases; unmatched junction nucleotides: 7. Looked up from germline, CDR1 is SGDLS and CDR2 is YYNGEE. Original processing notes: Estimation of nucleated cell counts relied on the amplification of reference gene primers. The assay was immunoSEQ multiplex PCR, and TCRdb's table has in-frame clones only and misses some. V and J calls and clone size follow that table, whereas D and trimming were derived from the DNA. The data show approximately 300,000 clones, roughly 89% seen once.

The V and J genes are TRBV9 and TRBJ1-1, with TRBD1 matching 7 bases. This TCR came from a man between 60 and 75 years old who had recovered from COVID-19. The sample comprised PBMCs or T cells enriched from blood (not recorded which). CDR3 in DNA: TGTGCCAGCAGCGTAGGACAGGGTTTTACCGAAGCTTTCTTT. This codes for CASSVGQGFTEAFF.